This TCR beta chain was sequenced for a study of shared clonotypes between healthy human individuals. It was into CD45RA+ naive and CD45RA-negative memory subsets that the CD4+ cells were split. Sequencing was performed with immunoSEQ multiplex PCR; in TCRdb, only in-frame clones are kept and a portion is missing. Of about 1.1 million clones listed, about 80% are singletons. The germline CDR1 and CDR2 sequences are SGHDN and FVKESK. V lost 0 bases, J lost 5 bases, and 10 bases stayed unmatched. The CDR3 runs 17 residues. The rearrangement uses TRBV14 and TRBJ2-7, with 10 bases that match TRBD1. The sample was memory CD4+ T cells from PBMCs. Sample subset: CD45RA-negative fraction. The receptor comes from a man aged 18-30 years in good health. Some clones in this sample may be carry-over from other donors' samples. CDR3 protein: CASSQDRSETGGDEQYF. The CDR3 nucleotides are TGTGCCAGCAGCCAAGATCGGAGCGAGACAGGGGGCGACGAGCAGTACTTC.